Following are 13 T cell receptor beta chains from one sample sequenced in a study of OX40 agonist ivuxolimab in advanced cancers. The repertoire was sequenced with immunoSEQ multiplex PCR; TCRdb's copy has only in-frame clones and lacks some. Altogether some 68,000 clones are present, 80% to 90% being singletons, with the ten largest covering roughly 4%. This material consisted of CD4+ or CD8+ T cells sorted from blood, taken in a trial of the OX40 agonist ivuxolimab. The source is an adult with an advanced solid tumor such as melanoma, head and neck, liver or kidney cancer.

This sequence joins TRBV28 and TRBJ2-5, with a weak D call TRBD2 (6 bases). CDR3 size: 14 residues. V was pared by 8 bases and J by 1 base, with 14 bases between. In germline, CDR1 is MDHEN, CDR2 SYDVKM. CDR3 sequence reads: CASGGGGIQETQYF. CDR3 sequence (DNA): TGTGCCAGCGGTGGGGGAGGAATCCAAGAGACCCAGTACTTC.

As to this clone: This same CDR3 is encoded by further DNA sequences in the sample. The CDR3 nucleotides read TGTGCCAGCAGCTTAGGGCACTCTGGAAACACCATATATTTT. Protein: CASSLGHSGNTIYF. The rearrangement uses TRBV7-9 and TRBJ1-3, with D hard to call. Trimming stripped 1 base from V and 0 bases from J, with 4 bases between. The CDR3 extends over 14 amino acids. The germline V gene encodes CDR1 SEHNR and CDR2 FQNEAQ (reference sequence).

The rearrangement uses TRBV28 and TRBJ2-1, with a tentative D call TRBD1 (6 bases). From germline, CDR1 is MDHEN and CDR2 SYDVKM. CDR3 length: 12 residues. V was cut by 4 bases and J by 12 bases, with 13 bases left in between. The CDR3 sequence: CASSSTGLTQFF. The CDR3 DNA follows: TGTGCCAGCAGTTCCACAGGGTTAACGCAGTTCTTC. Full variable domain (outside the CDR3, taken from reference TRBV28 and TRBJ2-1): DVKVTQSSRYLVKRTGEKVFLECVQDMDHENMFWYRQDPGLGLRLIYFSYDVKMKEKGDIPEGYSVSREKKERFSLILESASTNQTSMYLCASSSTGLTQFFGPGTRLTVL.

J is TRBJ2-3 and V is TRBV4-2; D is possibly TRBD1 (5 bases). Per the germline V gene, CDR1 is LGHNA and CDR2 is YNFKEQ. V lost 0 bases and J 5 bases, leaving 12 bases between the germline ends. CDR3 size: 15 residues. The CDR3 is CASSQEVTVGDTQYF. CDR3 DNA: TGTGCCAGCAGCCAAGAAGTGACAGTAGGAGATACGCAGTATTTT.

In this sample, this clone turned up once. V and J are TRBV2 and TRBJ2-7; TRBD1 matches at 10 bases. With 11 bases clipped from V and 5 bases from J, the junction kept 12 bases outside the gene matches. Germline V gives CDR1 SNHLY, CDR2 FYNNEI. This CDR3 has 14 amino acids. The CDR3 here is CAYSGPTGGDEQYF. CDR3 DNA sequence: TGTGCCTACAGCGGCCCGACAGGGGGCGACGAGCAGTACTTC.

The chain couples TRBV6-5 to TRBJ2-7, with 8 bases identical to TRBD2. V lost 10 bases to trimming and J lost 2 bases; unmatched junction nucleotides: 4. Germline CDR1 is MNHEY and CDR2 is SVGAGI. There are 12 residues in the CDR3. This CDR3 reads CATGRGPYEQYF. CDR3 nucleotides: TGTGCCACCGGGAGGGGTCCCTACGAGCAGTACTTC.

The chain carries TRBV5-1 and TRBJ1-1; 10 bases are a match to TRBD1. The CDR3 is 14 residues long. After removal of 7 bases from V and 5 bases from J, the junction contained 8 bases not matched to a gene. CDR1 is SGHRS, CDR2 YFSETQ, per germline. This chain's CDR3 is CASGTGDARTEAFF. The CDR3 DNA sequence: TGCGCCAGCGGGACAGGGGATGCGAGGACTGAAGCTTTCTTT.

The chain couples TRBV5-1 to TRBJ1-5; TRBD1 might be the D (5 bases). The CDR3 spans 14 residues. V was cut by 1 base and J by 6 bases, with 11 bases left in between. Germline V gives CDR1 SGHRS, CDR2 YFSETQ. The chain's CDR3 is CASSLLGEGQPQHF. CDR3 bases: TGCGCCAGCAGCTTGTTGGGGGAGGGTCAGCCCCAGCATTTT.

J is TRBJ2-5 and V is TRBV29-1; no firm D call. Trimming left V 7 bases short and J 1 base short, with 10 bases between. This CDR3 has 12 amino acids. From germline, CDR1 is SQVTM and CDR2 ANQGSEA. CDR3 bases: TGCAGCGCGGGCCGGGCCCAAGAGACCCAGTACTTC. Its translation: CSAGRAQETQYF.

This clone was seen just once. The chain uses TRBV5-4 and TRBJ2-2; D not resolved. The germline V and J ends were trimmed by 0 bases and 9 bases, with 12 bases remaining between them. CDR1 SGHNT and CDR2 YYREEE come from the germline V gene (reference sequence). The CDR3 sequence is 14 residues long. CDR3 region: CASSLEAEPRELFF. DNA for the CDR3: TGTGCCAGCAGCTTGGAGGCGGAGCCCCGGGAGCTGTTTTTT.

This clone showed up just once. V usage is TRBV7-3 and J usage is TRBJ2-3; the match to TRBD2 covers 11 bases. Germline loops: CDR1 SGHTA, CDR2 FQGTGA. CDR3 size: 16 residues. V lost 4 bases, J lost 6 bases, and 9 bases stayed unmatched. CDR3 loop: CASSSPSSGGRDTQYF. The CDR3 DNA reads as TGTGCCAGCAGCTCCCCTTCTAGCGGGGGGCGGGATACGCAGTATTTT.

The J gene is TRBJ2-1, the V gene TRBV9, with 7 bases fitting TRBD1. The CDR3 spans 16 residues. Germline CDR1 SGDLS, CDR2 YYNGEE. Trimming at V came to 4 bases and at J to 9 bases, leaving 16 bases not matched to a gene. Here the CDR3 DNA reads TGTGCCAGCAGCCCAGTCGGTACAGGGGAATTAGGTGAGCAGTTCTTC. It encodes CASSPVGTGELGEQFF.

The gene calls are TRBV9 and TRBJ2-7; TRBD1 matches 7 bases. CDR3 length equals 16 residues. Unmatched junction bases numbered 8, after V lost 0 bases and J lost 2 bases. Per germline, CDR1 SGDLS and CDR2 YYNGEE. In nucleotides, the CDR3 is TGTGCCAGCAGCGTAGAAGGGACAGAGGGTGCCTACGAGCAGTACTTC. Its translation: CASSVEGTEGAYEQYF.